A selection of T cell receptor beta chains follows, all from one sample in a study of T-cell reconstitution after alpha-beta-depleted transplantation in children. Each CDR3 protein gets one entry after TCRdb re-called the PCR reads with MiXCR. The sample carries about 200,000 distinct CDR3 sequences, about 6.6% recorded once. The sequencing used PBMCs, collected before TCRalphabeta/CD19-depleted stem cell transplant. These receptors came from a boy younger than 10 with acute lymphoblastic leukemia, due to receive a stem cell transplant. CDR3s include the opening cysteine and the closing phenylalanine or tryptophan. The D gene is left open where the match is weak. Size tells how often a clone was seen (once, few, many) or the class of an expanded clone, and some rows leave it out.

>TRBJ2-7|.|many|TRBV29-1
CSGGTRDSSYEQYF
TGCAGTGGGGGGACCCGGGACAGCTCCTACGAGCAGTACTTC
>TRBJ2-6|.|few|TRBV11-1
CASSSPRGSPSGANVLTF
TGTGCCAGCAGCTCCCCCCGCGGCTCTCCATCTGGGGCCAACGTCCTGACTTTC
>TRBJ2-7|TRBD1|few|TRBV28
CASGDSPYEQYF
TGTGCCAGCGGGGACAGCCCATACGAGCAGTACTTC
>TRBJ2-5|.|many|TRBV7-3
CASSPHGSLQETQYF
TGTGCCAGCAGCCCACATGGAAGCCTCCAAGAGACCCAGTACTTC
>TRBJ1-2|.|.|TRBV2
CASGGGMRWGYTF
TGTGCCAGCGGAGGCGGTATGAGATGGGGCTACACCTTC
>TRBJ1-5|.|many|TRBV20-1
CSALGRGAGSDQPQHF
TGCAGTGCCCTGGGGAGGGGCGCAGGGTCCGATCAGCCCCAGCATTTT
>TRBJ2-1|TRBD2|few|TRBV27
CASSRPTSGSINEQFF
TGTGCCAGCAGTCGTCCGACTAGCGGGAGTATTAATGAGCAGTTCTTC
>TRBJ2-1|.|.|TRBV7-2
CASSLSAVNEQFF
TGTGCCAGCAGCTTATCAGCGGTCAATGAGCAGTTCTTC
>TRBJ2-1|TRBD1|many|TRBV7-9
CASSLPGQGYNEQFF
TGTGCCAGCAGCCTGCCGGGACAGGGATACAATGAGCAGTTCTTC
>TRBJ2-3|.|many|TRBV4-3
CASSQEPGGLTDTQYF
TGCGCCAGCAGCCAAGAACCCGGGGGCCTCACAGATACGCAGTATTTT